The rows below give T cell receptor beta chains drawn from one sample of a study of early T cells in non-severe SARS-CoV-2 infection. TCRdb used MiXCR to reprocess the 5' RACE reads, holding one entry per CDR3 protein. The top ten clones hold 6% of a sample with 40,000 or so distinct CDR3 sequences, 5% to 5.5% of them seen once. Here the sequenced sample was whole blood, taken at baseline. These receptors were collected from an adult who was a healthcare worker with PCR-confirmed SARS-CoV-2 infection or an uninfected control (not recorded which). The CDR3 runs from the conserved cysteine through the conserved F or W. The D gene is left open where the match is weak. Clone size appears in some rows only: once, few, many, or a class for an expanded clone.

TRBJ1-5 | TRBD1 | many | TRBV5-5 | CASSETGVTRNQPQHF | TGTGCCAGCAGCGAGACAGGGGTTACGCGCAATCAGCCCCAGCATTTT
TRBJ1-1 | NA | few | TRBV7-9 | CASSLGQVEGTEAFF | TGTGCCAGCAGCTTAGGACAGGTCGAGGGCACTGAAGCTTTCTTT
TRBJ2-6 | TRBD2 | many | TRBV24-1 | CATSDPTLSGSPGANVLTF | TGTGCCACCAGTGATCCCACTCTTAGCGGGAGTCCTGGGGCCAACGTCCTGACTTTC
TRBJ2-3 | NA | many | TRBV2 | CASSVSGDTQYF | TGTGCCAGCAGTGTGTCGGGGGATACGCAGTATTTT
TRBJ2-1 | TRBD2 | NA | TRBV6-1 | CASSDDLGLRGNEQFF | TGTGCCAGCAGTGACGATTTGGGACTACGGGGTAATGAGCAGTTCTTC
TRBJ2-3 | NA | many | TRBV7-8 | CASSRRSRSSTDTQYF | TGTGCCAGCAGTCGCCGCTCCAGGTCAAGCACAGATACGCAGTATTTT
TRBJ2-1 | NA | NA | TRBV3-1 | CASSQWANLKENEQFF | TGTGCCAGCAGCCAGTGGGCTAACCTAAAAGAGAATGAGCAGTTCTTC
TRBJ2-5 | NA | many | TRBV12-3/TRBV12-4 | CASKGTFFETQYF | TGTGCCAGCAAGGGGACTTTCTTTGAGACCCAGTACTTC
TRBJ1-1 | NA | many | TRBV5-5 | CASSLPGSGTEAFF | TGTGCCAGCAGCTTACCAGGTAGTGGCACTGAAGCTTTCTTT
TRBJ2-2 | TRBD2 | many | TRBV20-1 | CSASPHTPGLAVNTGELFF | TGCAGTGCTAGTCCCCACACACCCGGACTAGCGGTAAACACCGGGGAGCTGTTTTTT
TRBJ2-3 | TRBD2 | NA | TRBV9 | CAISRQASGGTDTQYF | TGTGCCATCAGCAGGCAAGCTAGCGGGGGGACAGATACGCAGTATTTT
TRBJ1-4 | NA | many | TRBV7-8 | CASSIRGGGEKLFF | TGTGCCAGCAGCATCAGGGGTGGCGGTGAAAAACTGTTTTTT
TRBJ2-2 | NA | few | TRBV11-3 | CASSPMGGSSGELFF | TGTGCCAGCAGCCCCATGGGGGGCTCGTCTGGGGAGCTGTTTTTT
TRBJ2-3 | NA | many | TRBV12-5 | CASGLSIDTQYF | TGTGCTAGTGGTCTCTCGATAGATACGCAGTATTTT
TRBJ2-2 | NA | many | TRBV15 | CATSRAGAGTGELFF | TGTGCCACCAGCAGAGCCGGTGCAGGAACAGGGGAGCTGTTTTTT
TRBJ1-5 | NA | medium-sized | TRBV6-1 | CASSEDLSPLRPQHF | TGTGCCAGCAGTGAAGACCTCTCGCCCTTGCGGCCCCAGCATTTT
TRBJ2-2 | TRBD2 | many | TRBV6-5 | CASSFSTSNAGELFF | TGTGCCAGCAGTTTCTCGACTAGCAACGCCGGGGAGCTGTTTTTT
TRBJ2-1 | NA | few | TRBV28 | CASTRGGPEQFF | TGTGCCAGCACTCGAGGGGGGCCGGAGCAGTTCTTC
TRBJ2-2 | TRBD2 | many | TRBV7-2 | CASSLSLAANTGELFF | TGTGCCAGCAGCTTAAGTCTAGCGGCGAACACCGGGGAGCTGTTTTTT
TRBJ2-7 | NA | NA | TRBV7-3 | CASSLSGGRSYEQYF | TGTGCCAGCAGCTTATCCGGGGGAAGGTCCTACGAGCAGTACTTC
TRBJ2-3 | NA | few | TRBV11-3 | CASSAPGTDTQYF | TGTGCCAGCAGCGCCCCGGGCACAGATACGCAGTATTTT
TRBJ2-7 | TRBD2 | few | TRBV4-2 | CASSQDLSGRVGHEQYF | TGTGCCAGCAGCCAAGACCTTAGCGGGAGGGTTGGACACGAGCAGTACTTC
TRBJ2-1 | NA | many | TRBV5-1 | CATDRSPGGGKGFF | TGCGCCACTGATCGCTCCCCTGGAGGCGGGAAGGGGTTCTTC
TRBJ2-7 | TRBD1 | many | TRBV13 | CASSFKGAREQYF | TGTGCCAGCAGCTTTAAGGGGGCTAGGGAGCAGTACTTC
TRBJ2-7 | TRBD2 | many | TRBV29-1 | CSVVLPASGPFYEQYF | TGCAGCGTTGTTTTACCGGCTAGCGGTCCTTTCTACGAGCAGTACTTC
TRBJ2-1 | NA | few | TRBV5-6 | CASSPRDPGLGDEQFF | TGTGCCAGCAGCCCGAGGGACCCAGGATTAGGCGATGAGCAGTTCTTC
TRBJ2-5 | TRBD2 | NA | TRBV30 | CAWSGRSGRALETQYF | TGTGCCTGGAGTGGTAGGAGCGGGAGGGCCTTGGAGACCCAGTACTTC
TRBJ1-5 | NA | many | TRBV4-1 | CASSLVGRGQPQHF | TGCGCCAGCTCTCTTGTGGGGAGGGGCCAGCCCCAGCATTTT
TRBJ2-1 | TRBD2 | many | TRBV18 | CASSPREGFGNEQFF | TGTGCCAGCTCACCAAGGGAGGGGTTTGGAAATGAGCAGTTCTTC
TRBJ2-5 | TRBD2 | NA | TRBV2 | CASSDSSGRAQTQYF | TGTGCCAGCAGTGACTCTAGCGGGAGGGCCCAGACCCAGTACTTC
TRBJ1-2 | NA | NA | TRBV19 | CASSALEASNYGYTF | TGTGCCAGTAGTGCCTTGGAGGCTTCTAACTATGGCTACACCTTC
TRBJ2-3 | NA | few | TRBV7-2 | CASSLGGADTQYF | TGTGCCAGCAGCTTAGGAGGAGCAGATACGCAGTATTTT
TRBJ1-3 | NA | many | TRBV12-3/TRBV12-4 | CASSLVAGAGNTIYF | TGTGCCAGCAGTTTAGTCGCAGGGGCTGGAAACACCATATATTTT
TRBJ2-5 | NA | many | TRBV18 | CASSPGQKETQYF | TGTGCCAGCTCACCGGGTCAGAAAGAGACCCAGTACTTC
TRBJ2-1 | NA | NA | TRBV27 | CASSPTGDLRGEQFF | TGTGCCAGCAGTCCGACCGGGGACTTGCGGGGTGAGCAGTTCTTC
TRBJ2-3 | TRBD2 | NA | TRBV2 | CASSYPPSGEGPRDTQYF | TGTGCCAGCAGCTACCCCCCCTCGGGGGAGGGCCCTCGAGATACGCAGTATTTT
TRBJ2-7 | NA | many | TRBV28 | CASSLYSPSSYEQYF | TGTGCCAGCAGTTTATATTCACCCTCATCCTACGAGCAGTACTTC
TRBJ2-7 | NA | many | TRBV9 | CASSPTVSYEQYF | TGTGCCAGCAGCCCCACGGTCTCCTACGAGCAGTACTTC
TRBJ2-7 | NA | many | TRBV20-1 | CSAQRGSGEQYF | TGCAGTGCTCAACGGGGGTCTGGCGAGCAGTACTTC
TRBJ1-2 | TRBD1 | many | TRBV4-3 | CASSQEDRNYGYTF | TGCGCCAGCAGCCAAGAGGACAGGAACTATGGCTACACCTTC
TRBJ2-1 | TRBD2 | few | TRBV7-2 | CASSSGTTSGPPRSSYNEQFF | TGTGCCAGCAGCTCAGGGACTACTAGCGGGCCCCCCCGGAGCTCCTACAATGAGCAGTTCTTC
TRBJ1-3 | NA | NA | TRBV11-2 | CASSLSPWLDTIYF | TGTGCCAGCAGCTTATCCCCCTGGTTGGACACCATATATTTT
TRBJ2-7 | NA | few | TRBV19 | CASSITATYEQYF | TGTGCCAGTAGTATTACGGCCACCTACGAGCAGTACTTC